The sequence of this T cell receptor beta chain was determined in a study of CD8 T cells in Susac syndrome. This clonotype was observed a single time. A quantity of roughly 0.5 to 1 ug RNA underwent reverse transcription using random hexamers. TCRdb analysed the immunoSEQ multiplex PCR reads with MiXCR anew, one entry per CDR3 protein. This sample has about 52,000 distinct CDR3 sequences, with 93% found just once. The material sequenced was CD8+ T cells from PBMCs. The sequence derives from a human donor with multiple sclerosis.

The DNA of the CDR3 is TGTGCCAGCAGCGACAACCCGGGCACAGATACGCAGTATTTT. This gives the protein CASSDNPGTDTQYF. The rearrangement uses TRBV9 and TRBJ2-3; unclear D gene. This CDR3 contains 14 residues. Trimming stripped 3 bases from V and 1 base from J, with 9 bases between. The germline V gene encodes CDR1 SGDLS and CDR2 YYNGEE.